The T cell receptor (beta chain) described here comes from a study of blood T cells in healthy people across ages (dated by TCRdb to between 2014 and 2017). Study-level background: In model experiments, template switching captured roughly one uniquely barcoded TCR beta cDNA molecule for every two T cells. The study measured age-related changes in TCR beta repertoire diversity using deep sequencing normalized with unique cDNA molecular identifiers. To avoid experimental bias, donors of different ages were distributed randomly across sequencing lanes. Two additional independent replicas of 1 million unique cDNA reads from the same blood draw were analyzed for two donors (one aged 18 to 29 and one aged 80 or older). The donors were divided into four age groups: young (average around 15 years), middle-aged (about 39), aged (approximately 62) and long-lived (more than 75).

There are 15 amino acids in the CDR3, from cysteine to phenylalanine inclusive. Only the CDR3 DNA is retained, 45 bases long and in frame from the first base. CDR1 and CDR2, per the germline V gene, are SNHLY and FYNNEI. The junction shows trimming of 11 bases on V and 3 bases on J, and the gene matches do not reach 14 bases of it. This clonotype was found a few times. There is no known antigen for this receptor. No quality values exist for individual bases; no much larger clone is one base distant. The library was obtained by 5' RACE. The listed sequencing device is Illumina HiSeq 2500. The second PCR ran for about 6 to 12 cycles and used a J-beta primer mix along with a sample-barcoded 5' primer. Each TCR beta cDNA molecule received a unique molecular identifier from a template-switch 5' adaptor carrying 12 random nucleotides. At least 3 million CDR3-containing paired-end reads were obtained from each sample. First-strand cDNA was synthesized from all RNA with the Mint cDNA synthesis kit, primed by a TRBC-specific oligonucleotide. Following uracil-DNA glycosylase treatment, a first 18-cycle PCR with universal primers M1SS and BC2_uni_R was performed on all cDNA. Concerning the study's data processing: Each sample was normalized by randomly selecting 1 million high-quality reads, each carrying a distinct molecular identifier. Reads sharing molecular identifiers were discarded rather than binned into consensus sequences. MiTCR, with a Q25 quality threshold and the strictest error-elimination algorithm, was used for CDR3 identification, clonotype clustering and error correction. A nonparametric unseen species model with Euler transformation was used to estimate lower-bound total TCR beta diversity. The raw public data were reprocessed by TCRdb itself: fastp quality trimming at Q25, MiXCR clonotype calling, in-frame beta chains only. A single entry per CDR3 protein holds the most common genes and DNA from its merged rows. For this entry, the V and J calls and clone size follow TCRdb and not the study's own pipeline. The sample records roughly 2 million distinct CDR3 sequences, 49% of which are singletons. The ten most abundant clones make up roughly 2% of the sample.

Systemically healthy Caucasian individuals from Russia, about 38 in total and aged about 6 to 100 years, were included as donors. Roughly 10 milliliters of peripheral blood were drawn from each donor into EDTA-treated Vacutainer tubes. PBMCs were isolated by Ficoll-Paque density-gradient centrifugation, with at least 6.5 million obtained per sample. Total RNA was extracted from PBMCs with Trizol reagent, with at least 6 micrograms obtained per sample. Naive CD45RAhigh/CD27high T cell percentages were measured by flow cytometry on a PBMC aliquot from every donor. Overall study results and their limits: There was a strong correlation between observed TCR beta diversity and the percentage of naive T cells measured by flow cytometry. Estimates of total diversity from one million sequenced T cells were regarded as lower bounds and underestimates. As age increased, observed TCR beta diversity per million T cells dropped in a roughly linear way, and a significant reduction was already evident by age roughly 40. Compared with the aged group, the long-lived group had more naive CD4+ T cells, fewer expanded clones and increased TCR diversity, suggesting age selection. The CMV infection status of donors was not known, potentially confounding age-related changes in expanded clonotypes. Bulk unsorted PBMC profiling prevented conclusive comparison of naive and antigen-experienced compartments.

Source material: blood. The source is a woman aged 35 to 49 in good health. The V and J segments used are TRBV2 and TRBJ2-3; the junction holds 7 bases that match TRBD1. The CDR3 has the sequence CAGHFPTGWTDTQYF. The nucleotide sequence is TGTGCCGGCCACTTTCCGACAGGGTGGACAGATACGCAGTATTTT.